This T cell receptor (beta chain) was recovered during a study of blood T cell repertoires in COVID-19. Study as a whole: Acute-phase and convalescent COVID-19 samples originated in the United States, Italy and Spain. T cells, B-cell-depleted T cells, or PBMCs provided the cDNA or gDNA that served as material.

Original processing methods: Amplifying reference gene primers gave estimates of nucleated cell counts. TCRdb's copy holds only in-frame clones and misses some; the assay was immunoSEQ multiplex PCR. From that table come the V and J calls and clone size; the DNA was used to work out D and trimming. In the table there are roughly 300,000 clones, about 89% of which are singletons. The ends lost 6 bases at V and 4 bases at J; junction bases unmatched: 8. The CDR3 spans 14 residues. The germline V gene has CDR1 MNHEY and CDR2 SVGAGI. This rearrangement joins TRBV6-5 to TRBJ1-2; TRBD1 matches 7 bases. Sequencing input: peripheral blood. This TCR was sampled from a woman aged 45-65 years who had recovered from COVID-19. The CDR3 nucleotides are TGTGCCAGCAGGATAGACAGGGATGGCTATGGCTACACCTTC. Translation gives CASRIDRDGYGYTF.